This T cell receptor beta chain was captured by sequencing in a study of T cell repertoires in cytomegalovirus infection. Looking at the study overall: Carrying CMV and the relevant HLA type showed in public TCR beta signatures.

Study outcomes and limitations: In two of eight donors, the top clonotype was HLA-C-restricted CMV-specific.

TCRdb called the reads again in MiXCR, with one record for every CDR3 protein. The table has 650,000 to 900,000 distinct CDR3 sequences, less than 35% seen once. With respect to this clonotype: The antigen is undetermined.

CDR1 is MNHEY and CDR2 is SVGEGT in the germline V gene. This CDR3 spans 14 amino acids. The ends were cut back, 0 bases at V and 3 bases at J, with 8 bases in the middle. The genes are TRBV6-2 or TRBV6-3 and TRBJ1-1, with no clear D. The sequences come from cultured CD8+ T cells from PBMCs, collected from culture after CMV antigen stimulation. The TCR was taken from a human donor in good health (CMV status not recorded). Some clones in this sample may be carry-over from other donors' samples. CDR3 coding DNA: TGTGCCAGCAGTTACTCCTTATGGGACACTGAAGCTTTCTTT. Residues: CASSYSLWDTEAFF.